The 27 T cell receptor beta chains in this list originate from one sample, sequenced in a study of cytotoxic CD8 clonotypes in ibrutinib-treated CLL. The protocol was immunoSEQ multiplex PCR, while the TCRdb copy is restricted to in-frame clones and leaves out a portion. The sample records some 140,000 clones, roughly 90% being singletons. The sample here was PBMCs, taken after 12 months of ibrutinib treatment. These receptors were taken from a human donor with chronic lymphocytic leukemia.

This clone is a singleton in its sample. The rearrangement joins TRBV7-2 to TRBJ2-5; a weak D match, TRBD1 (5 bases). The V and J ends lost 5 bases and 2 bases respectively, with 12 bases between them. Per germline, CDR1 SGHTA and CDR2 FQGNSA. The CDR3 consists of 14 residues. CDR3 in amino acids: CASSHRNSQETQYF. CDR3 nucleotides: TGTGCCAGCAGCCACAGGAATTCTCAAGAGACCCAGTACTTC.

This sequence joins TRBV2 and TRBJ1-4; D gene uncertain. CDR3 size: 14 residues. CDR1 and CDR2 from the germline V gene are SNHLY and FYNNEI. Trimming shortened V by 7 bases and J by 0 bases, and 9 bases separated the two germline ends. In DNA form, the CDR3 reads TGTGCCAGCATCACGGGGACAACTAATGAAAAACTGTTTTTT. Its translation: CASITGTTNEKLFF.

The chain has TRBV5-4 and TRBJ1-2, with 9 bases identical to TRBD1. The CDR3 is 14 residues long. V lost 4 bases and J lost 1; bases outside the gene matches: 2. CDR1 SGHNT and CDR2 YYREEE come from the germline V gene (reference sequence). The CDR3 coding sequence is TGTGCCAGCAGCCCGGGACAGGGTAACTATGGCTACACCTTC. Protein: CASSPGQGNYGYTF. Looking up the rest from reference TRBV5-4 and TRBJ1-2 gives the full variable domain: ETGVTQSPTHLIKTRGQQVTLRCSSQSGHNTVSWYQQALGQGPQFIFQYYREEENGRGNFPPRFSGLQFPNYSSELNVNALELDDSALYLCASSPGQGNYGYTFGSGTRLTVV.

The chain couples TRBV30 to TRBJ2-3; D may be TRBD2 (5 bases). The CDR3 length is 14 residues. The germline gives CDR1 GTSNPN, CDR2 SVGIG (reference sequence). The V end was cut by 0 bases, the J end by 7 bases, with 14 bases between. The CDR3 coding sequence is TGTGCCTGGAGTGTCATGATCGGGAAAAATACGCAGTATTTT. It is translated as CAWSVMIGKNTQYF.

J is TRBJ2-7 and V is TRBV6-6, with D unresolved. CDR1 is MNHNY, CDR2 SVGAGI, per germline (reference sequence). The V and J ends lost 0 bases and 3 bases respectively, with 12 bases between them. The CDR3 length is 15 residues. The CDR3: CASSYSSTALYEQYF. The CDR3, as DNA: TGTGCCAGCAGTTACTCCTCAACTGCACTCTACGAGCAGTACTTC.

The V and J genes are TRBV5-1 and TRBJ2-1, with 9 bases fitting TRBD2. Per germline, CDR1 SGHRS and CDR2 YFSETQ. The CDR3 has 16 residues. V trimming: 0 bases; J trimming: 1 base; junction bases outside the gene matches: 2. CDR3 sequence (DNA): TGCGCCAGCAGCTTGGTTCTAGCGGGGTCCTACAATGAGCAGTTCTTC. Protein: CASSLVLAGSYNEQFF.

The chain employs TRBV28 and TRBJ2-7, with D hard to call. This CDR3 region has 12 residues. The germline CDR1 and CDR2 sequences are MDHEN and SYDVKM. V lost 6 bases to trimming and J lost 0 bases, with 6 bases between them. The CDR3 coding sequence is TGTGCCAGCAGACCGAGCTCCTACGAGCAGTACTTC. Amino acids: CASRPSSYEQYF.

The chain combines TRBV5-1 with TRBJ2-1; 9 bases are a match to TRBD2. V was clipped by 4 bases and J by 2 bases; unmatched bases: 13. The CDR3 is made up of 18 amino acids. Per germline, CDR1 SGHRS and CDR2 YFSETQ. The CDR3 protein is CASSMGTSRILTYNEQFF. DNA for the CDR3: TGCGCCAGCAGCATGGGGACTAGCAGAATACTGACCTACAATGAGCAGTTCTTC.

A word on this clone: Other nucleotide sequences from this sample produce the same CDR3. The CDR3 sequence: CASSLGQETQYF. The CDR3 region has the DNA TGTGCCAGCAGCTTGGGACAAGAGACCCAGTACTTC. This rearrangement joins TRBV7-9 to TRBJ2-5; no reliable D call. Germline-derived CDR1 and CDR2 are SEHNR and FQNEAQ (reference sequence). Between the trimmed V and J ends, which lost 3 bases and 2 bases, there was a span of 4 bases. The CDR3 covers 12 residues. The full variable domain, with the rest looked up from reference TRBV7-9 and TRBJ2-5, is DTGVSQNPRHKITKRGQNVTFRCDPISEHNRLYWYRQTLGQGPEFLTYFQNEAQLEKSRLLSDRFSAERPKGSFSTLEIQRTEQGDSAMYLCASSLGQETQYFGPGTRLLVL.

This rearrangement joins TRBV7-9 to TRBJ1-2; the D gene is possibly TRBD1 (5 bases). The V end was cut by 5 bases, the J end by 8 bases, with 15 bases between. CDR3 size: 13 residues. CDR1 is SEHNR, CDR2 FQNEAQ, per germline (reference sequence). In DNA, the CDR3 is TGTGCCAGCAGCCCCGGGCAGGGAGTAGGCTACACCTTC. It yields the protein CASSPGQGVGYTF.

The gene calls are TRBV9 and TRBJ1-3; D may be TRBD1 (5 bases). The CDR3 contains 16 residues. CDR1 is SGDLS and CDR2 is YYNGEE in the germline V gene. The V gene lost 3 bases and the J gene lost 7 bases, with 20 bases spanning the gap. The chain's CDR3 is CASSAQPAGRGNTIYF. DNA of the CDR3: TGTGCCAGCAGCGCTCAACCGGCGGGGCGGGGGAACACCATATATTTT.

This clone showed up just once. DNA for the CDR3: TGTGCCAGCAGTTACGATGGGACAGGGCCTCGGGAGCAGTACTTC. Residues: CASSYDGTGPREQYF. The chain has TRBV6-5 and TRBJ2-7; 9 bases are shared with TRBD1. With 2 bases clipped from V and 7 bases from J, the junction kept 9 bases outside the gene matches. Germline V gene data show CDR1 as MNHEY and CDR2 as SVGAGI. The CDR3 contains 15 residues.

This clone was counted once. The rearrangement uses TRBV19 and TRBJ1-4, with a possible D match to TRBD1 (5 bases). The CDR3 has 12 residues. The germline V gene encodes CDR1 LNHDA and CDR2 SQIVND (reference sequence). V dropped 9 bases and J dropped 7 bases, with 12 bases sitting between them. The DNA for the CDR3 is TGTGCCAGCCAGGGAGGCGGTGAAAAACTGTTTTTT. It yields the protein CASQGGGEKLFF.

The rearrangement joins TRBV30 to TRBJ1-5; D may be TRBD1 (5 bases). CDR1 is GTSNPN and CDR2 is SVGIG in the germline V gene (reference sequence). This CDR3 is built from 12 residues. Deletions cut 5 bases from V and 6 bases from J, with 11 bases between. CDR3 region: CAWGGYGQPQHF. DNA for the CDR3: TGTGCCTGGGGGGGGTATGGTCAGCCCCAGCATTTT.

The rearrangement links TRBV29-1 to TRBJ2-7; 7 bases align to TRBD2. The germline gives CDR1 SQVTM, CDR2 ANQGSEA. With V trimmed by 4 bases and J by 2 bases, 8 bases remained unmatched. There are 14 residues in the CDR3. CDR3 region: CSVVSGTNTYEQYF. Written as DNA, the CDR3 is TGCAGCGTTGTAAGCGGGACCAATACCTACGAGCAGTACTTC.

The chain links TRBV7-2 to TRBJ2-3, with a weak D call TRBD1 (5 bases). Germline loops: CDR1 SGHTA, CDR2 FQGNSA. The CDR3 extends over 14 amino acids. Trimming shortened V by 10 bases and J by 0 bases, and 14 bases separated the two germline ends. CDR3 region: CAIRRGPSTDTQYF. The CDR3 DNA reads as TGTGCCATCCGAAGGGGCCCTAGCACAGATACGCAGTATTTT.

This clone was seen just once. This chain joins TRBV5-5 and TRBJ1-2, with 9 bases lining up with TRBD1. The CDR3 is 15 residues long. The germline CDR1 and CDR2 sequences are SGHKS and YYEKEE (reference sequence). The V and J ends lost 2 bases and 4 bases, in that order; junction bases with no gene match: 6. The CDR3 loop reads CASSFLQGALYGYTF. The CDR3 region has the DNA TGTGCCAGCAGCTTTTTACAGGGGGCTCTCTATGGCTACACCTTC.

This clone was picked up a small number of times. The V call is TRBV7-6, the J call TRBJ2-1; 7 positions agree with TRBD1. Per germline, CDR1 SGHVS and CDR2 FNYEAQ. V lost 5 bases and J lost 3; bases outside the gene matches: 10. The CDR3 contains 16 residues. The CDR3 sequence is CASSQRQGDSYNEQFF. CDR3 coding DNA: TGTGCCAGCAGCCAGAGGCAGGGGGACAGCTACAATGAGCAGTTCTTC.

This chain links TRBV6-5 with TRBJ2-3; D is perhaps TRBD2 (5 bases). V was shortened by 6 bases and J by 0 bases, with 13 bases between the two germline ends. Germline V CDR1 and CDR2: MNHEY, SVGAGI. This CDR3 has 15 residues. The chain's CDR3 is CASSSRTRSTDTQYF. CDR3 sequence (DNA): TGTGCCAGCAGCTCGAGGACTCGAAGCACAGATACGCAGTATTTT.

The chain links TRBV7-9 to TRBJ2-3, with D hard to call. There are 11 residues in the CDR3. The germline gives CDR1 SEHNR, CDR2 FQNEAQ (reference sequence). Trimming shortened V by 3 bases and J by 2 bases, and 0 bases separated the two germline ends. CDR3 DNA sequence: TGTGCCAGCAGCTTCACAGATACGCAGTATTTT. Its protein is CASSFTDTQYF.

The chain is built from TRBV4-2 and TRBJ2-7; D is undetermined. This CDR3 spans 15 amino acids. Trimming pared 4 bases from V and 0 bases from J, leaving 13 bases between. CDR1 LGHNA and CDR2 YNFKEQ come from the germline V gene. CDR3 in amino acids: CASSPLDNSSYEQYF. CDR3 bases: TGTGCCAGCAGCCCTTTAGACAATTCCTCCTACGAGCAGTACTTC.

The V call is TRBV9, the J call TRBJ2-3, with TRBD2 identical over 9 bases. Germline loops: CDR1 SGDLS, CDR2 YYNGEE. V shed 5 bases, J shed 0 bases, and the junction held 4 bases outside the gene matches. The CDR3 contains 15 residues. Here the CDR3 reads CASSLAGLSTDTQYF. CDR3 bases: TGTGCCAGCAGTCTAGCGGGATTAAGCACAGATACGCAGTATTTT. The variable domain in full, completed from reference TRBV9 and TRBJ2-3, reads DSGVTQTPKHLITATGQRVTLRCSPRSGDLSVYWYQQSLDQGLQFLIQYYNGEERAKGNILERFSAQQFPDLHSELNLSSLELGDSALYFCASSLAGLSTDTQYFGPGTRLTVL.

This clone came up once. The CDR3 reads CSVDTTGVRGNTIYF. In DNA form, the CDR3 reads TGCAGCGTTGATACTACAGGGGTGAGGGGAAACACCATATATTTT. This chain uses TRBV29-1 with TRBJ1-3; the match to TRBD1 covers 7 bases. CDR3 size: 15 residues. In germline, CDR1 is SQVTM, CDR2 ANQGSEA. Unmatched junction bases numbered 9, after V lost 3 bases and J lost 4 bases.

The rearrangement joins TRBV7-9 to TRBJ2-7; D remains unclear. Germline CDR1 SEHNR, CDR2 FQNEAQ (reference sequence). The CDR3 covers 14 residues. V lost 5 bases, J lost 5 bases, and 16 bases lay in between. The CDR3 nucleotides are TGTGCCAGCAGCGCCTCCCTCGGCGCCCACGAGCAGTACTTC. It codes for CASSASLGAHEQYF. Full variable domain (missing parts from reference TRBV7-9 and TRBJ2-7): DTGVSQNPRHKITKRGQNVTFRCDPISEHNRLYWYRQTLGQGPEFLTYFQNEAQLEKSRLLSDRFSAERPKGSFSTLEIQRTEQGDSAMYLCASSASLGAHEQYFGPGTRLTVT.

The V gene is TRBV9, the J gene TRBJ2-1, with 7 bases that match TRBD2. V was clipped by 7 bases and J by 3 bases; unmatched bases: 7. The CDR3 covers 14 residues. Germline V gives CDR1 SGDLS, CDR2 YYNGEE. CDR3 DNA: TGTGCCAGCTCTCTTAGCGGGCTCTACAATGAGCAGTTCTTC. Translation: CASSLSGLYNEQFF.

J is TRBJ2-1 and V is TRBV30, with D tentatively TRBD2 (5 bases). This CDR3 contains 11 residues. The V gene lost 8 bases and the J gene lost 8 bases, with 13 bases spanning the gap. CDR1 and CDR2 from the germline V gene are GTSNPN and SVGIG (reference sequence). The CDR3 sequence is CAQTMWDEQFF. CDR3 nucleotides: TGTGCCCAGACTATGTGGGATGAGCAGTTCTTC.

CDR3 in amino acids: CATSRGTAASSNQPQHF. The CDR3 nucleotides read TGTGCCACCAGCAGAGGAACAGCTGCCAGCTCTAATCAGCCCCAGCATTTT. This chain joins TRBV15 and TRBJ1-5; D is unresolved. The CDR3 is made up of 17 amino acids. Germline CDR1 and CDR2: LNHNV and YYDKDF (reference sequence). Trimming stripped 1 base from V and 4 bases from J, with 17 bases between.